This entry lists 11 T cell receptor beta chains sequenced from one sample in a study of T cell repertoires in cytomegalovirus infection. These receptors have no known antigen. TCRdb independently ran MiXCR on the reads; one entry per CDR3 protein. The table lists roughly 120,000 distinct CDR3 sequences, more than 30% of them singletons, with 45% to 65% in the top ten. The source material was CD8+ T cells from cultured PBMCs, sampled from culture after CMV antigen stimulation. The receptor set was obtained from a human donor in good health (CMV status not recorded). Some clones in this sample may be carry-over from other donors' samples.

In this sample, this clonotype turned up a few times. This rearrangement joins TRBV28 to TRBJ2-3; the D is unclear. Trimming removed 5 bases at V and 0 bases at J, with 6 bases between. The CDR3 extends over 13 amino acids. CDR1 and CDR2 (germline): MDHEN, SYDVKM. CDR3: CASSEDSTDTQYF. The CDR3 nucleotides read TGTGCCAGCAGTGAGGATAGCACAGATACGCAGTATTTT.

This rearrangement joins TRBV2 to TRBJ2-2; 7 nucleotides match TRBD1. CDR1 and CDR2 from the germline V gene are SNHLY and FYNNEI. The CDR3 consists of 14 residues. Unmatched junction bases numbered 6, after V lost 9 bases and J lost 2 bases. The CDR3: CARDRALNTGELFF. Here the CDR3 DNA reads TGTGCCAGAGACAGGGCTTTAAACACCGGGGAGCTGTTTTTT. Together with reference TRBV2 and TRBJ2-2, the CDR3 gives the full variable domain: EPEVTQTPSHQVTQMGQEVILRCVPISNHLYFYWYRQILGQKVEFLVSFYNNEISEKSEIFDDQFSVERPDGSNFTLKIRSTKLEDSAMYFCARDRALNTGELFFGEGSRLTVL.

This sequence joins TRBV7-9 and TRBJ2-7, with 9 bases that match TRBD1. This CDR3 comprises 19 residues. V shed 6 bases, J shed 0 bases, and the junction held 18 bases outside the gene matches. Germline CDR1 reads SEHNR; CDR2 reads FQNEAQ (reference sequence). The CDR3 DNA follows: TGTGCCAGCAGTTCCGGGGGGACAGGGATTAATCCGAGCTCCTACGAGCAGTACTTC. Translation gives CASSSGGTGINPSSYEQYF.

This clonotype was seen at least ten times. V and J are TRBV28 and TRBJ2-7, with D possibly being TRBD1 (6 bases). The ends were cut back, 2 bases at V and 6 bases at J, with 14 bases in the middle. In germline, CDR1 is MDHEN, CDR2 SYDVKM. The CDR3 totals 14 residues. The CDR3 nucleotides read TGTGCCAGCAGTTTAAGATCCTTAGGGGGCGAGCAGTACTTC. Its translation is CASSLRSLGGEQYF.

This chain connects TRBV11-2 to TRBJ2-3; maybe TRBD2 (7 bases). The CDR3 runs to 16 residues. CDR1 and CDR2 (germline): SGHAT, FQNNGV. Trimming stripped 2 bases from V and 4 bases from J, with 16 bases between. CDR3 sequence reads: CASSLNSAGASDTQYF. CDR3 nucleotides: TGTGCCAGCAGCTTAAATAGTGCGGGGGCATCAGATACGCAGTATTTT.

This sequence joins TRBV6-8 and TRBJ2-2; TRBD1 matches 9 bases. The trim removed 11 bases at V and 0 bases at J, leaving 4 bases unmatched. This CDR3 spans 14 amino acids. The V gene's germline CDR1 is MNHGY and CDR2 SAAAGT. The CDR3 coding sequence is TGTGCCGGAAGACAGGGGGCGAACACCGGGGAGCTGTTTTTT. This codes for CAGRQGANTGELFF.

The CDR3 loop reads CASRGSYNSPLHF. The CDR3 nucleotides read TGTGCCAGCCGGGGATCCTATAATTCACCCCTCCACTTT. The chain carries TRBV14 and TRBJ1-6; D not resolved. Trimming took 8 bases from V and 1 from J, leaving 6 bases between them. This CDR3 is built from 13 residues. The germline V gene has CDR1 SGHDN and CDR2 FVKESK.

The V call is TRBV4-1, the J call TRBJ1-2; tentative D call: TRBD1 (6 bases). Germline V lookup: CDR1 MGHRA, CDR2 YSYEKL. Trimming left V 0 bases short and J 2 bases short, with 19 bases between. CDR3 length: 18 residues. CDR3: CASSQDLRVGAPNYGYTF. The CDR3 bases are TGCGCCAGCAGCCAAGATCTACGGGTGGGGGCTCCAAACTATGGCTACACCTTC.

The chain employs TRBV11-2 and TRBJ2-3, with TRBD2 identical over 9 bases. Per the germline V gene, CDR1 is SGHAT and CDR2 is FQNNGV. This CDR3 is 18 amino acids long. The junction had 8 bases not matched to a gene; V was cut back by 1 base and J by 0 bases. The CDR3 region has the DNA TGTGCCAGCAGCTTAGTTACGGCTAGCGGGGAAAGCACAGATACGCAGTATTTT. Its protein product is CASSLVTASGESTDTQYF.

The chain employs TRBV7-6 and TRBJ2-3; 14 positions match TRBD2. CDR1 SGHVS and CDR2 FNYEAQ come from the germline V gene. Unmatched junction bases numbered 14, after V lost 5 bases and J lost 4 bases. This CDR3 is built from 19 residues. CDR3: CASSGKWGSTSGGADTQYF. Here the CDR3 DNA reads TGTGCCAGCAGCGGCAAGTGGGGGTCGACTAGCGGGGGGGCAGATACGCAGTATTTT.

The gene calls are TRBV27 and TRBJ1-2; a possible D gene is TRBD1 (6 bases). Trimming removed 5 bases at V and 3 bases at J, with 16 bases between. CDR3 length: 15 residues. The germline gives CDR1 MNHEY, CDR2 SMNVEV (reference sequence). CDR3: CASSLSGGAYYGYTF. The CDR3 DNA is TGTGCCAGCAGTCTGAGTGGGGGCGCTTACTATGGCTACACCTTC.